This T cell receptor (beta chain) was captured in a study of T cells after yellow fever vaccination. Study-level information: Preparing low-cell-number fractions relied on SMART-Seq v4 Ultra Low Input.

TCR cDNA, made by 5'RACE template switching, carried an added universal primer site and UMIs. From the 5' RACE reads, TCRdb called clonotypes with MiXCR, one entry per CDR3 protein. The sample yields 250,000 or so distinct CDR3 sequences, approximately 6.3% seen once. This CDR3 is 15 amino acids long. V lost 0 bases to trimming and J lost 1 base, with 7 bases between them. Germline V gives CDR1 SGHTA, CDR2 FQGNSA. Notes on the study in general: Within FACS-sorted repertoires, abundant clonotypes contaminating from the bulk population could be present. Clones that expanded after primary vaccination mostly reappeared after the booster (less than 98% CD4, roughly 90% CD8).

With respect to this clonotype: Its target is unknown.

Material: CD4+ T cells sorted from PBMCs, obtained on the day of the yellow fever booster vaccination. This sequence was found in a man aged 25-45 years who received the YFV17D yellow fever vaccine. V is TRBV7-2 and J is TRBJ2-1; D not certain. CDR3 coding DNA: TGTGCCAGCAGCTTAGCGGGATGGTCCTACAATGAGCAGTTCTTC. Translated, it gives CASSLAGWSYNEQFF.